The T cell receptor beta chain under discussion was sequenced for a study of Graves' ophthalmopathy and Graves' hyperthyroidism. At the level of the study: Peripheral blood was obtained at first diagnosis, ahead of any treatment. Points from the study as a whole: Ophthalmopathy versus stable hyperthyroidism: 13-signature model gave around 90% sensitivity, less than 83% specificity.

Each diagnosis was determined on the basis of clinical symptoms, serum thyroxine, TRAb, thyroid ultrasound and orbital computed tomography. Out of about 9.6 ml of fresh peripheral blood, PBMCs were obtained. A remark on this clonotype: The antigen is unknown.

TCR beta CDR3 regions were amplified from RNA transcripts. HTBI-primed first-round RT-PCR preceded second-round multiplex PCR. TCRdb ran MiXCR on the multiplex PCR reads and lists one entry per CDR3 protein. The sample has about 240,000 distinct CDR3 sequences; around 42% are singletons. Looked up from germline, CDR1 is MDHEN and CDR2 is SYDVKM. This CDR3 is built from 14 residues. Trimming removed 1 base at V and 0 bases at J, with 7 bases between. Material: peripheral blood. This sequence was found in an adult man with Graves' ophthalmopathy. The chain recombines TRBV28 with TRBJ2-7, with D possibly being TRBD1 (6 bases). The CDR3, as DNA: TGTGCCAGCAGTTTATTAGGGGGCTCCTACGAGCAGTACTTC. Its translation is CASSLLGGSYEQYF.